These 22 T cell receptor beta chains came from one sample sequenced in a study of blood T cell repertoires in COVID-19. TCRdb keeps only in-frame clones here, not all; method: immunoSEQ multiplex PCR. The data show some 200,000 clones, with around four fifths seen just once and around a tenth held by the top ten. The sample consisted of PBMCs or T cells enriched from blood (not recorded which). The receptors here all came from a man aged 35 to 55 who had recovered from COVID-19.

This clone was observed a few times. The chain employs TRBV6-2 or TRBV6-3 and TRBJ1-6, with D possibly TRBD1 on 5 matching bases. The ends were cut back, 5 bases at V and 10 bases at J, with 21 bases in the middle. Looked up from germline, CDR1 is MNHEY and CDR2 is SVGEGT. The length of the CDR3 is 16 residues. DNA for the CDR3: TGTGCCAGCAGTCGACAACTATCCATCAGGGAATCACCCCTCCACTTT. Translation gives CASSRQLSIRESPLHF.

This clone appeared a single time. This may stem from a read error, because a much larger clone lies one nucleotide away. Other DNA sequences within the sample encode an identical CDR3. J is TRBJ1-2 and V is TRBV7-9; 8 bases are shared with TRBD1. CDR1 is SEHNR, CDR2 FQNEAQ, per germline (reference sequence). The CDR3 loop spans 13 amino acids. Unmatched junction bases numbered 2, after V lost 5 bases and J lost 3 bases. The CDR3, as DNA: TGTGCCAGCAGCCAGGACAGGGACTATGGCTACACCTTC. Translated: CASSQDRDYGYTF. The variable domain in full, completed from reference TRBV7-9 and TRBJ1-2, reads DTGVSQNPRHKITKRGQNVTFRCDPISEHNRLYWYRQTLGQGPEFLTYFQNEAQLEKSRLLSDRFSAERPKGSFSTLEIQRTEQGDSAMYLCASSQDRDYGYTFGSGTRLTVV.

This CDR3 reads CASSLGTGGWGDTQYF. Written as DNA, the CDR3 is TGTGCCAGCAGTCTTGGGACAGGGGGCTGGGGGGATACGCAGTATTTT. The chain couples TRBV28 to TRBJ2-3, with 12 bases lining up with TRBD1. Germline assignment: CDR1 MDHEN and CDR2 SYDVKM. J gave up 6 bases and V 5 bases, and 9 bases lay outside the gene matches. The CDR3 sequence is 16 residues long.

The genes are TRBV10-1 and TRBJ1-5; D perhaps matches TRBD1 (5 bases). Per the germline V gene, CDR1 is WNHNN and CDR2 is SYGVQD (reference sequence). V dropped 6 bases and J dropped 6 bases, with 15 bases sitting between them. CDR3 size: 14 residues. CDR3 DNA: TGCGCCAGCAGCGAATCGGGGGTCAGTCAGCCCCAGCATTTT. This sequence encodes CASSESGVSQPQHF.

This rearrangement joins TRBV30 to TRBJ1-1; tentatively, D is TRBD1 (5 bases). Germline V CDR1 and CDR2: GTSNPN, SVGIG (reference sequence). Trimming took 2 bases from V and 1 from J, leaving 11 bases between them. The CDR3 covers 14 residues. CDR3 coding DNA: TGTGCCTGGAGTTGGGGGGAGAGGAACACTGAAGCTTTCTTT. Translating it yields CAWSWGERNTEAFF.

The rearrangement links TRBV27 to TRBJ1-5, with D uncertain. V lost 2 bases and J 0 bases, leaving 11 bases between the germline ends. CDR3 size: 16 residues. Germline CDR1 MNHEY, CDR2 SMNVEV (reference sequence). The CDR3 reads CASSLNRRYSNQPQHF. DNA for the CDR3: TGTGCCAGCAGTTTAAACCGTCGGTATAGCAATCAGCCCCAGCATTTT.

This rearrangement joins TRBV18 to TRBJ2-1, with 10 bases that match TRBD2. CDR1 and CDR2 from the germline V gene are KGHSH and LQKENI. CDR3 length: 15 amino acids. After removal of 4 bases from V and 2 bases from J, the junction contained 2 bases not matched to a gene. The CDR3 DNA is TGTGCCAGCTCACTTAGCGGGGGGACCTACAATGAGCAGTTCTTC. Its translation is CASSLSGGTYNEQFF. The full variable domain, with the rest looked up from reference TRBV18 and TRBJ2-1, is NAGVMQNPRHLVRRRGQEARLRCSPMKGHSHVYWYRQLPEEGLKFMVYLQKENIIDESGMPKERFSAEFPKEGPSILRIQQVVRGDSAAYFCASSLSGGTYNEQFFGPGTRLTVL.

The V and J genes are TRBV12-3 or TRBV12-4 and TRBJ1-1; D may be TRBD1 (6 bases). The CDR3 has 11 residues. V lost 7 bases, J lost 11 bases, and 14 bases lay in between. This CDR3 is CASIGTPWAFF. The CDR3, as DNA: TGTGCCAGCATAGGGACACCCTGGGCTTTCTTT.

The V and J genes are TRBV7-9 and TRBJ2-7, with 7 bases aligning to TRBD2. The V segment lost 5 bases and the J segment 7 bases; nucleotides outside the gene matches: 17. Germline CDR1 SEHNR, CDR2 FQNEAQ (reference sequence). The CDR3 extends over 16 amino acids. The CDR3 protein is CASSALPGEAGNEQYF. Here the CDR3 DNA reads TGTGCCAGCAGCGCTCTACCGGGAGAAGCGGGGAATGAGCAGTACTTC.

The genes are TRBV15 and TRBJ1-1; D call uncertain. Per germline, CDR1 LNHNV and CDR2 YYDKDF (reference sequence). Trimming shortened V by 0 bases and J by 7 bases, and 15 bases separated the two germline ends. CDR3 size: 15 residues. The CDR3 spells CATSRDSWAKSEAFF. The CDR3 region has the DNA TGTGCCACCAGCAGAGATTCGTGGGCCAAGAGTGAAGCTTTCTTT.

The chain joins TRBV12-5 to TRBJ2-1; the match to TRBD2 covers 7 bases. Trimming removed 5 bases from V and 1 base from J; junction bases left unmatched: 2. CDR3 length equals 14 residues. The germline gives CDR1 LGHNT, CDR2 FRNRAP. The CDR3 region is CASGGSGSYNEQFF. CDR3 DNA: TGTGCTAGTGGTGGTAGCGGGTCCTACAATGAGCAGTTCTTC.

This clone has only one observation. The gene calls are TRBV9 and TRBJ1-3, with D perhaps matching TRBD1 (6 bases). The CDR3 has 15 residues. Per the germline V gene, CDR1 is SGDLS and CDR2 is YYNGEE. Trimming removed 3 bases from V and 5 bases from J, with 15 bases in between. The CDR3 DNA is TGTGCCAGCAGCGGATCGGTGGGGGCGAGAAACACCATATATTTT. Protein product: CASSGSVGARNTIYF.

This chain uses TRBV9 with TRBJ1-3; 9 bases match TRBD1. V was pared by 4 bases and J by 2 bases, with 4 bases of the junction left unmatched. The CDR3 extends over 15 amino acids. Per the germline V gene, CDR1 is SGDLS and CDR2 is YYNGEE. The CDR3 loop reads CASSFTGGTGNTIYF. CDR3 bases: TGTGCCAGCAGCTTTACAGGGGGCACTGGAAACACCATATATTTT.

The gene calls are TRBV19 and TRBJ2-3; 8 bases line up with TRBD2. V was pared by 6 bases and J by 1 base, with 6 bases of the junction left unmatched. The CDR3 has 15 amino acids. Germline assignment: CDR1 LNHDA and CDR2 SQIVND (reference sequence). The CDR3 is CASREREYGTDTQYF. CDR3 nucleotide sequence: TGTGCCAGTAGAGAGCGGGAGTATGGCACAGATACGCAGTATTTT.

This sequence joins TRBV12-3 or TRBV12-4 and TRBJ1-2; 9 bases are shared with TRBD1. Germline trimming cut 3 bases from V and 7 bases from J; bases unmatched to any gene: 3. The CDR3 has 13 residues. The CDR3 reads CASSFGQGSGYTF. The CDR3 bases are TGTGCCAGCAGTTTCGGACAGGGGTCTGGCTACACCTTC.

This clone appeared a few times. The chain couples TRBV18 to TRBJ2-2; TRBD2 matches at 10 bases. V lost 3 bases, J lost 9 bases, and 16 bases stayed unmatched. Germline values: CDR1 KGHSH, CDR2 LQKENI. The CDR3 sequence is 18 residues long. The CDR3, as DNA: TGTGCCAGCTCACCCCAGCCTAGCGGGAGTAGCAATCGGAGGGAGCTGTTTTTT. Its protein product is CASSPQPSGSSNRRELFF.

The V gene is TRBV28, the J gene TRBJ2-7; a weak D match, TRBD1 (6 bases). The germline V gene encodes CDR1 MDHEN and CDR2 SYDVKM. V gave up 5 bases and J gave up 10 bases, with 15 bases separating them. The CDR3 has 12 amino acids. CDR3 in DNA: TGTGCCAGCAGTCTGACAGGTTCGAGTCAGTACTTC. Translation: CASSLTGSSQYF.

The genes are TRBV13 and TRBJ2-7; tentatively, D is TRBD1 (6 bases). Per the germline V gene, CDR1 is PRHDT and CDR2 is FYEKMQ (reference sequence). Trimming left V 5 bases short and J 3 bases short, with 8 bases between. This CDR3 spans 12 amino acids. In DNA, the CDR3 is TGTGCCAGCAGCCGGACAGACTACGAGCAGTACTTC. This encodes CASSRTDYEQYF.

This clone was seen only a few times. The chain has TRBV15 and TRBJ1-5; no clear D gene. The CDR3 consists of 12 residues. In germline, CDR1 is LNHNV, CDR2 YYDKDF (reference sequence). V was shortened by 0 bases and J by 7 bases, with 4 bases between the two germline ends. The CDR3 DNA is TGTGCCACCAGCAGAGATCAACAGCCCCAGCATTTT. Translated: CATSRDQQPQHF.

V usage is TRBV19 and J usage is TRBJ1-3, with 7 bases fitting TRBD1. The J segment lost 0 bases and the V segment lost 6 bases, leaving 8 bases of the junction unmatched. The CDR3 has 16 amino acids. Germline CDR1 is LNHDA and CDR2 is SQIVND (reference sequence). DNA of the CDR3: TGTGCCAGTAGCACCGCGGACAGGAGCTCTGGAAACACCATATATTTT. It codes for CASSTADRSSGNTIYF.

J is TRBJ2-5 and V is TRBV11-2, with 8 bases lining up with TRBD1. This CDR3 contains 15 residues. Per germline, CDR1 SGHAT and CDR2 FQNNGV. J lost 4 bases, V lost 2 bases, and 6 bases had no gene match. CDR3 in amino acids: CASSLFLDRAETQYF. CDR3 nucleotides: TGTGCCAGCAGCTTATTCTTGGACAGGGCAGAGACCCAGTACTTC.

The chain links TRBV19 to TRBJ1-5; D uncertain. The CDR3 sequence is 12 residues long. V was pared by 4 bases and J by 9 bases, with 10 bases between. Germline V gene sequence: CDR1 LNHDA, CDR2 SQIVND (reference sequence). The CDR3 DNA sequence: TGTGCCAGTAGTAGCGAGACTTGGCCCCAGCATTTT. Its protein is CASSSETWPQHF.